A single sample is the source of the 14 T cell receptor beta chains below, sequenced in a study of beta chain features in type 1 diabetes. Study conclusions and caveats: All four CD4+ subsets from Type 1 diabetes patients carried moderately but significantly shorter TCRB CDR3s.

These receptors are not linked to any known antigen. Expressed TCRB transcripts were sequenced, since all the RNA that had been isolated was reverse transcribed. Sequenced by immunoSEQ multiplex PCR; TCRdb stores in-frame clones only, minus some. Altogether fewer than 200,000 clones are present, around a tenth being singletons, with the ten largest covering 0.4% to 0.55%. The sample consisted of central memory CD4+ T cells from blood. These receptors originate from a man under 40 with type 1 diabetes.

There are a few counts of this clone. The rearrangement joins TRBV5-1 to TRBJ2-5; TRBD2 matches at 9 bases. CDR3 length: 16 amino acids. In germline, CDR1 is SGHRS, CDR2 YFSETQ. V was pared by 1 base and J by 3 bases, with 7 bases of the junction left unmatched. The CDR3 region is CASSLIPTSGEETQYF. The CDR3 DNA reads as TGCGCCAGCAGCTTGATTCCGACTAGCGGAGAAGAGACCCAGTACTTC.

In this sample, this clone turned up a few times. V is TRBV29-1 and J is TRBJ2-2; weak D call: TRBD2 (6 bases). The V end was cut by 2 bases, the J end by 5 bases, with 15 bases between. Germline V CDR1 and CDR2: SQVTM, ANQGSEA. The CDR3 loop spans 15 amino acids. The DNA of the CDR3 is TGCAGCGTTGAAAGCCGGGGGATCGGGACCGGGGAGCTGTTTTTT. Translated, it gives CSVESRGIGTGELFF.

This clone was found a few times. The V gene is TRBV5-5, the J gene TRBJ2-7; 9 positions agree with TRBD1. J was trimmed by 3 bases and V by 2 bases; bases with no gene match: 3. The CDR3 loop spans 14 amino acids. Looked up from germline, CDR1 is SGHKS and CDR2 is YYEKEE (reference sequence). CDR3 coding DNA: TGTGCCAGCAGCTTCGGGACAGGGATCTACGAGCAGTACTTC. Its protein product is CASSFGTGIYEQYF. Full variable domain (missing parts from reference TRBV5-5 and TRBJ2-7): DAGVTQSPTHLIKTRGQQVTLRCSPISGHKSVSWYQQVLGQGPQFIFQYYEKEERGRGNFPDRFSARQFPNYSSELNVNALLLGDSALYLCASSFGTGIYEQYFGPGTRLTVT.

The chain is built from TRBV5-1 and TRBJ2-7; TRBD2 aligns across 12 bases. Trimming at V came to 3 bases and at J to 2 bases, leaving 3 bases not matched to a gene. The CDR3 contains 15 residues. Germline lookup yields CDR1 SGHRS and CDR2 YFSETQ. CDR3 loop: CASSWTSGEPYEQYF. In nucleotides, the CDR3 is TGCGCCAGCAGCTGGACTAGCGGGGAGCCCTACGAGCAGTACTTC.

This clone showed up just a few times. The genes are TRBV7-2 and TRBJ1-1, with 7 bases identical to TRBD1. The CDR3 totals 14 residues. The trim removed 5 bases at V and 1 base at J, leaving 4 bases unmatched. Germline V gene data show CDR1 as SGHTA and CDR2 as FQGNSA. CDR3 nucleotide sequence: TGTGCCAGCAGCCGACAGGGACGGAACACTGAAGCTTTCTTT. Protein sequence: CASSRQGRNTEAFF.

This clone was found a few times. The chain joins TRBV19 to TRBJ2-1, with 10 bases matching TRBD2. V shed 8 bases, J shed 7 bases, and the junction held 8 bases outside the gene matches. The CDR3 sequence is 14 residues long. Germline values: CDR1 LNHDA, CDR2 SQIVND (reference sequence). In DNA, the CDR3 is TGTGCCAGTCGATCTAGCGGGAGCTGGAATGAGCAGTTCTTC. It codes for CASRSSGSWNEQFF.

This clone was seen a single time. The rearrangement joins TRBV27 to TRBJ2-4; TRBD1 aligns across 7 bases. This CDR3 contains 16 residues. Germline CDR1 is MNHEY and CDR2 is SMNVEV (reference sequence). V shed 8 bases, J shed 3 bases, and the junction held 13 bases outside the gene matches. CDR3 amino acids: CASGAGTADYKNIQYF. The CDR3 region has the DNA TGTGCCAGCGGGGCCGGGACAGCCGATTACAAAAACATTCAGTACTTC.

A few counts support this clone. The V gene is TRBV25-1, the J gene TRBJ2-7, with 9 bases fitting TRBD1. V lost 1 base and J lost 4; bases outside the gene matches: 5. The germline V gene has CDR1 MGHDK and CDR2 SYGVNS. CDR3 length: 15 residues. Here the CDR3 DNA reads TGTGCCAGCAGTGAATTAACAGGGGGCAGGTACGAGCAGTACTTC. This encodes CASSELTGGRYEQYF.

The V gene is TRBV5-4, the J gene TRBJ2-7; 10 bases match TRBD2. The germline gives CDR1 SGHNT, CDR2 YYREEE (reference sequence). This CDR3 spans 16 amino acids. V lost 4 bases and J lost 6; bases outside the gene matches: 13. CDR3 sequence (DNA): TGTGCCAGCAGCAAAGGGGGACTAGCGCCTGCCTTCGAGCAGTACTTC. Translated, it gives CASSKGGLAPAFEQYF.

This chain links TRBV2 with TRBJ2-7; 9 bases are shared with TRBD1. With 6 bases clipped from V and 3 bases from J, the junction kept 6 bases outside the gene matches. The CDR3 totals 14 residues. CDR1 and CDR2 (germline): SNHLY, FYNNEI. CDR3 loop: CASSPDRGIYEQYF. The CDR3 DNA follows: TGTGCCAGCAGCCCGGACAGGGGAATCTACGAGCAGTACTTC.

V and J are TRBV11-2 and TRBJ1-5, with D possibly matching TRBD1 (6 bases). This CDR3 is built from 14 residues. V was pared by 5 bases and J by 4 bases, with 12 bases between. Looked up from germline, CDR1 is SGHAT and CDR2 is FQNNGV. The CDR3 is CASSKDRSNQPQHF. In DNA, the CDR3 is TGTGCCAGCAGCAAGGACAGATCGAATCAGCCCCAGCATTTT.

This clone occurred a few times. J is TRBJ2-7 and V is TRBV5-1; 10 positions agree with TRBD1. This CDR3 region has 14 residues. Germline CDR1 and CDR2: SGHRS and YFSETQ. The V gene end was trimmed by 6 bases and the J gene end by 3 bases; junction bases not matched to a gene: 6. The CDR3 is CASTGGTGVYEQYF. In nucleotides, the CDR3 is TGCGCCAGCACCGGAGGGACAGGGGTCTACGAGCAGTACTTC.

This chain joins TRBV6-1 and TRBJ2-1; 7 bases line up with TRBD2. Germline trimming cut 2 bases from V and 1 base from J; bases unmatched to any gene: 5. The germline CDR1 and CDR2 sequences are MNHNS and SASEGT. This CDR3 contains 16 residues. The CDR3 is CASSERRELSYNEQFF. The CDR3 DNA sequence: TGTGCCAGCAGTGAAAGGCGGGAGTTGTCCTACAATGAGCAGTTCTTC.

V is TRBV27 and J is TRBJ2-7; 10 bases map to TRBD1. The CDR3 loop spans 15 amino acids. Trimming removed 5 bases from V and 5 bases from J; junction bases left unmatched: 9. Germline V lookup: CDR1 MNHEY, CDR2 SMNVEV (reference sequence). CDR3 nucleotides: TGTGCCAGCAGTGCACCGGGACAGGGGTTCCACGAGCAGTACTTC. Encoded protein: CASSAPGQGFHEQYF.